This record looks at one TCR beta chain sequence and its context. Its antigen remains unidentified. The entry originates in a study of T cell responses to AZD1222 COVID-19 vaccine. Study outcomes and limitations: Two AZD1222 doses significantly raised spike-specific TCR breadth and depth over controls.

Using immunoSEQ multiplex PCR, the repertoire was profiled, and TCRdb retains in-frame clones only, with some absent. The sample gives roughly 140,000 clones, approximately 88% of which show up once; 2% to 2.5% is in the top ten. The receptor was derived from an adult in good health. Sample: peripheral blood, taken on day 0 of AZD1222 vaccination.

The CDR3 sequence: CASSLGFTDTQYF. Here the CDR3 DNA reads TGCGCCAGCAGCTTGGGATTCACAGATACGCAGTATTTT. The J gene is TRBJ2-3, the V gene TRBV5-1; D remains unclear. The CDR3 spans 13 residues. V was pared by 0 bases and J by 2 bases, with 4 bases between. CDR1 and CDR2 from the germline V gene are SGHRS and YFSETQ.